This section outlines one TCR beta chain sequence together with its context. This sample was included in a study of blood T cell repertoires in COVID-19. Study information: Collection of acute and convalescent COVID-19 samples took place in the United States, Italy and Spain. The cDNA or gDNA used as material had been derived from T cells, B-cell-depleted T cells, or PBMCs.

How the authors handled the data: Amplification with reference gene primers provided the estimates of nucleated cell counts. Data came from immunoSEQ multiplex PCR; TCRdb stores just in-frame clones and leaves some out. V, J and clone size are taken as reported in that table, and D and trimming were inferred from the DNA itself. The sample carries more than 250,000 clones, around nine tenths recorded once. Germline V gene lookup returns CDR1 LGHNA and CDR2 YSLEER. V shed 0 bases and J shed 2 bases, with 10 bases lying between them. CDR3 length: 15 residues. The sequence was collected from a man aged 45 to 65 with active or convalescent COVID-19. The specimen was peripheral blood. The chain has TRBV4-3 and TRBJ1-1, with no clear D. CDR3 region: CASSQEPVLNTEAFF. The CDR3, as DNA: TGCGCCAGCAGCCAAGAACCAGTCCTTAACACTGAAGCTTTCTTT.